One sample yielded the 5 T cell receptor beta chains listed below, sequenced in a study of memory CD4+ T cells and cytomegalovirus serostatus. The sort gate was single viable CD3+CD4+CD8-CD45RO+ cells for memory CD4+ T cells. This table comes from immunoSEQ multiplex PCR, and its TCRdb copy is limited to in-frame clones, with some not included. The sample has 64,000 or so clones; roughly three quarters are singletons. The sample comprised memory CD4+ T cells from blood. The source of these receptors is an adult in good health and CMV-seronegative.

This clone was detected only a few times. This chain links TRBV9 with TRBJ2-4, with 12 bases identical to TRBD1. Per the germline V gene, CDR1 is SGDLS and CDR2 is YYNGEE. V lost 4 bases and J lost 5; bases outside the gene matches: 7. The CDR3 extends over 16 amino acids. CDR3 bases: TGTGCCAGCAGCCGGGGGACAGGGGGCCCGGAAAACATTCAGTACTTC. It encodes CASSRGTGGPENIQYF.

V and J are TRBV5-4 and TRBJ2-1, with unresolved D. The CDR3 has 11 amino acids. Germline CDR1 is SGHNT and CDR2 is YYREEE (reference sequence). With 1 base removed from V and 9 bases from J, the gap between germline ends came to 5 bases. The DNA for the CDR3 is TGTGCCAGCAGCTTGAAGGGTGAGCAGTTCTTC. Translated, it gives CASSLKGEQFF.

V gene TRBV4-1 combines with J gene TRBJ1-6; D gene unclear. The CDR3 is made up of 18 amino acids. Germline CDR1 reads MGHRA; CDR2 reads YSYEKL. Trimming stripped 3 bases from V and 1 base from J, with 16 bases between. The CDR3: CASSHLGPRRSYNSPLHF. The DNA for the CDR3 is TGCGCCAGCAGCCACCTAGGACCAAGGAGGTCCTATAATTCACCCCTCCACTTT.

This chain joins TRBV29-1 and TRBJ1-5; D possibly corresponds to TRBD1 (5 bases). The CDR3 contains 15 residues. Trimming removed 4 bases at V and 4 bases at J, with 17 bases between. Germline CDR1 is SQVTM and CDR2 is ANQGSEA. The CDR3 sequence: CSVAAGRGLNQPQHF. The CDR3 DNA reads TGCAGCGTTGCGGCGGGAAGGGGACTGAATCAGCCCCAGCATTTT. The entire variable domain, with the rest obtained from reference TRBV29-1 and TRBJ1-5, is as follows: SAVISQKPSRDICQRGTSLTIQCQVDSQVTMMFWYRQQPGQSLTLIATANQGSEATYESGFVIDKFPISRPNLTFSTLTVSNMSPEDSSIYLCSVAAGRGLNQPQHFGDGTRLSIL.

V and J are TRBV6-6 and TRBJ1-4, with 8 bases identical to TRBD1. The length of the CDR3 is 16 residues. Unmatched junction bases numbered 10, after V lost 2 bases and J lost 8 bases. Germline CDR1 reads MNHNY; CDR2 reads SVGAGI (reference sequence). In DNA, the CDR3 is TGTGCCAGCAGTTACGGGCAGGGGGCGAGGGGAGAAAAACTGTTTTTT. It is translated as CASSYGQGARGEKLFF.